A single sample is the source of the 8 T cell receptor beta chains below, sequenced in a study of shared clonotypes between healthy human individuals. Sequencing was performed with immunoSEQ multiplex PCR; in TCRdb, only in-frame clones are kept and a portion is missing. The table has about 380,000 clones, roughly 96% seen once; the top ten hold about 0.32%. The sequenced material came from memory CD8+ T cells sorted from blood. Subset indicated: CD45RO+ cells pooled with CCR7-negative TemRA cells. These receptors all come from a man younger than 40 in good health.

The chain couples TRBV2 to TRBJ2-7; 8 nucleotides align to TRBD2. Trimming at V came to 3 bases and at J to 3 bases, leaving 10 bases not matched to a gene. The CDR3 extends over 16 amino acids. Germline CDR1 is SNHLY and CDR2 is FYNNEI. The CDR3 here is CASSDGLAGAFYEQYF. The DNA for the CDR3 is TGTGCCAGCAGTGACGGACTAGCAGGGGCATTCTACGAGCAGTACTTC. Combining the CDR3 with reference TRBV2 and TRBJ2-7 gives the whole variable domain EPEVTQTPSHQVTQMGQEVILRCVPISNHLYFYWYRQILGQKVEFLVSFYNNEISEKSEIFDDQFSVERPDGSNFTLKIRSTKLEDSAMYFCASSDGLAGAFYEQYFGPGTRLTVT.

The V and J genes are TRBV9 and TRBJ1-1, with a tentative D call TRBD1 (6 bases). Germline values: CDR1 SGDLS, CDR2 YYNGEE. V was cut by 3 bases and J by 1 base, with 19 bases left in between. The CDR3 is 17 residues long. The CDR3 DNA reads TGTGCCAGCAGCGCGCAGGATGGGGGGGCGAAGAACACTGAAGCTTTCTTT. Amino acid sequence: CASSAQDGGAKNTEAFF.

This chain connects TRBV5-1 to TRBJ2-3, with 7 bases identical to TRBD1. The V gene end was trimmed by 7 bases and the J gene end by 6 bases; junction bases not matched to a gene: 5. The CDR3 consists of 12 residues. CDR1 is SGHRS, CDR2 YFSETQ, per germline. This CDR3 reads CASSRGSDTQYF. The CDR3 nucleotides read TGCGCCAGCTCCAGGGGGTCCGATACGCAGTATTTT. The complete variable domain, with remaining parts taken from reference TRBV5-1 and TRBJ2-3, reads KAGVTQTPRYLIKTRGQQVTLSCSPISGHRSVSWYQQTPGQGLQFLFEYFSETQRNKGNFPGRFSGRQFSNSRSEMNVSTLELGDSALYLCASSRGSDTQYFGPGTRLTVL.

The DNA for the CDR3 is TGTGCCAGCAGTTTGGGTCCCTTAAAAGAGACCCAGTACTTC. Amino acids: CASSLGPLKETQYF. The chain links TRBV27 to TRBJ2-5; no reliable D call. Trimming stripped 3 bases from V and 3 bases from J, with 11 bases between. Per germline, CDR1 MNHEY and CDR2 SMNVEV (reference sequence). This CDR3 region has 14 residues.

The CDR3 DNA sequence: TGTGCCAGCTCGCTTGGTCGGACAGGGGGCGATCAGCCCCAGCATTTT. Its protein is CASSLGRTGGDQPQHF. This chain uses TRBV18 with TRBJ1-5, with 11 nucleotides matching TRBD1. Germline-derived CDR1 and CDR2 are KGHSH and LQKENI. The CDR3 runs 16 residues. Trimming removed 6 bases from V and 5 bases from J; junction bases left unmatched: 9.

The chain combines TRBV5-1 with TRBJ2-1; TRBD2 aligns across 13 bases. Germline loops: CDR1 SGHRS, CDR2 YFSETQ. The V segment lost 4 bases and the J segment 5 bases; nucleotides outside the gene matches: 6. The CDR3 covers 16 residues. The DNA for the CDR3 is TGCGCCAGCAGCGTCGATGGACTAGCGGGAGACAATGAGCAGTTCTTC. Residues: CASSVDGLAGDNEQFF. The full variable domain, with the rest looked up from reference TRBV5-1 and TRBJ2-1, is KAGVTQTPRYLIKTRGQQVTLSCSPISGHRSVSWYQQTPGQGLQFLFEYFSETQRNKGNFPGRFSGRQFSNSRSEMNVSTLELGDSALYLCASSVDGLAGDNEQFFGPGTRLTVL.

This chain joins TRBV5-1 and TRBJ1-1; 10 nucleotides match TRBD1. The germline V gene has CDR1 SGHRS and CDR2 YFSETQ. The CDR3 covers 15 residues. Unmatched junction bases numbered 8, after V lost 2 bases and J lost 7 bases. The CDR3 protein is CASSLDGTGAFEAFF. In DNA, the CDR3 is TGCGCCAGCAGCTTAGACGGGACAGGGGCCTTTGAAGCTTTCTTT.

The genes are TRBV18 and TRBJ1-1; unclear D gene. V lost 3 bases and J lost 2, with 16 bases in between. Germline V gene sequence: CDR1 KGHSH, CDR2 LQKENI. There are 16 residues in the CDR3. The CDR3 is CASSPGPPSLNTEAFF. CDR3 bases: TGTGCCAGCTCACCCGGGCCGCCTTCGCTCAACACTGAAGCTTTCTTT. Full variable domain (missing parts from reference TRBV18 and TRBJ1-1): NAGVMQNPRHLVRRRGQEARLRCSPMKGHSHVYWYRQLPEEGLKFMVYLQKENIIDESGMPKERFSAEFPKEGPSILRIQQVVRGDSAAYFCASSPGPPSLNTEAFFGQGTRLTVV.